The sequence of this TCR beta chain was determined in a study of human T cells and chemical hapten exposure. Study-level information: Diphenylcyclopropenone doses were given weekly to the scalps of patients across the roughly 22-week study. Findings and caveats of the study: With regard to DPC sensitization, TCRs above 1 in 1000 frequency did not change. Donor immune responses may differ from healthy people's, since all donors had alopecia.

Each CDR3 protein gets one entry after TCRdb re-called the RACE reads with MiXCR. The sample contains tens of thousands of distinct CDR3 sequences, about a tenth of which appear only once. Time point described: pre-sensitization, week 0. Treatment noted: therapeutic diphenylcyclopropenone sensitization with weekly scalp DPC. This clonotype was observed once. Its antigen is currently unknown. The TCR sequence derives from a woman in her 50s with alopecia areata. Some clones in this sample may be carry-over from other donors' samples. The source material was whole blood, sampled in connection with sensitization to the hapten diphenylcyclopropenone (DPC).

CDR3 in DNA: TGTGCCAGCAGCCCCCCGACCGGGTATGGAAACACCATATATTTT. Amino acids: CASSPPTGYGNTIYF. The chain recombines TRBV7-2 with TRBJ1-3; D is undetermined. This CDR3 is built from 15 residues. From germline, CDR1 is SGHTA and CDR2 FQGNSA. V was shortened by 5 bases and J by 3 bases, with 14 bases between the two germline ends.